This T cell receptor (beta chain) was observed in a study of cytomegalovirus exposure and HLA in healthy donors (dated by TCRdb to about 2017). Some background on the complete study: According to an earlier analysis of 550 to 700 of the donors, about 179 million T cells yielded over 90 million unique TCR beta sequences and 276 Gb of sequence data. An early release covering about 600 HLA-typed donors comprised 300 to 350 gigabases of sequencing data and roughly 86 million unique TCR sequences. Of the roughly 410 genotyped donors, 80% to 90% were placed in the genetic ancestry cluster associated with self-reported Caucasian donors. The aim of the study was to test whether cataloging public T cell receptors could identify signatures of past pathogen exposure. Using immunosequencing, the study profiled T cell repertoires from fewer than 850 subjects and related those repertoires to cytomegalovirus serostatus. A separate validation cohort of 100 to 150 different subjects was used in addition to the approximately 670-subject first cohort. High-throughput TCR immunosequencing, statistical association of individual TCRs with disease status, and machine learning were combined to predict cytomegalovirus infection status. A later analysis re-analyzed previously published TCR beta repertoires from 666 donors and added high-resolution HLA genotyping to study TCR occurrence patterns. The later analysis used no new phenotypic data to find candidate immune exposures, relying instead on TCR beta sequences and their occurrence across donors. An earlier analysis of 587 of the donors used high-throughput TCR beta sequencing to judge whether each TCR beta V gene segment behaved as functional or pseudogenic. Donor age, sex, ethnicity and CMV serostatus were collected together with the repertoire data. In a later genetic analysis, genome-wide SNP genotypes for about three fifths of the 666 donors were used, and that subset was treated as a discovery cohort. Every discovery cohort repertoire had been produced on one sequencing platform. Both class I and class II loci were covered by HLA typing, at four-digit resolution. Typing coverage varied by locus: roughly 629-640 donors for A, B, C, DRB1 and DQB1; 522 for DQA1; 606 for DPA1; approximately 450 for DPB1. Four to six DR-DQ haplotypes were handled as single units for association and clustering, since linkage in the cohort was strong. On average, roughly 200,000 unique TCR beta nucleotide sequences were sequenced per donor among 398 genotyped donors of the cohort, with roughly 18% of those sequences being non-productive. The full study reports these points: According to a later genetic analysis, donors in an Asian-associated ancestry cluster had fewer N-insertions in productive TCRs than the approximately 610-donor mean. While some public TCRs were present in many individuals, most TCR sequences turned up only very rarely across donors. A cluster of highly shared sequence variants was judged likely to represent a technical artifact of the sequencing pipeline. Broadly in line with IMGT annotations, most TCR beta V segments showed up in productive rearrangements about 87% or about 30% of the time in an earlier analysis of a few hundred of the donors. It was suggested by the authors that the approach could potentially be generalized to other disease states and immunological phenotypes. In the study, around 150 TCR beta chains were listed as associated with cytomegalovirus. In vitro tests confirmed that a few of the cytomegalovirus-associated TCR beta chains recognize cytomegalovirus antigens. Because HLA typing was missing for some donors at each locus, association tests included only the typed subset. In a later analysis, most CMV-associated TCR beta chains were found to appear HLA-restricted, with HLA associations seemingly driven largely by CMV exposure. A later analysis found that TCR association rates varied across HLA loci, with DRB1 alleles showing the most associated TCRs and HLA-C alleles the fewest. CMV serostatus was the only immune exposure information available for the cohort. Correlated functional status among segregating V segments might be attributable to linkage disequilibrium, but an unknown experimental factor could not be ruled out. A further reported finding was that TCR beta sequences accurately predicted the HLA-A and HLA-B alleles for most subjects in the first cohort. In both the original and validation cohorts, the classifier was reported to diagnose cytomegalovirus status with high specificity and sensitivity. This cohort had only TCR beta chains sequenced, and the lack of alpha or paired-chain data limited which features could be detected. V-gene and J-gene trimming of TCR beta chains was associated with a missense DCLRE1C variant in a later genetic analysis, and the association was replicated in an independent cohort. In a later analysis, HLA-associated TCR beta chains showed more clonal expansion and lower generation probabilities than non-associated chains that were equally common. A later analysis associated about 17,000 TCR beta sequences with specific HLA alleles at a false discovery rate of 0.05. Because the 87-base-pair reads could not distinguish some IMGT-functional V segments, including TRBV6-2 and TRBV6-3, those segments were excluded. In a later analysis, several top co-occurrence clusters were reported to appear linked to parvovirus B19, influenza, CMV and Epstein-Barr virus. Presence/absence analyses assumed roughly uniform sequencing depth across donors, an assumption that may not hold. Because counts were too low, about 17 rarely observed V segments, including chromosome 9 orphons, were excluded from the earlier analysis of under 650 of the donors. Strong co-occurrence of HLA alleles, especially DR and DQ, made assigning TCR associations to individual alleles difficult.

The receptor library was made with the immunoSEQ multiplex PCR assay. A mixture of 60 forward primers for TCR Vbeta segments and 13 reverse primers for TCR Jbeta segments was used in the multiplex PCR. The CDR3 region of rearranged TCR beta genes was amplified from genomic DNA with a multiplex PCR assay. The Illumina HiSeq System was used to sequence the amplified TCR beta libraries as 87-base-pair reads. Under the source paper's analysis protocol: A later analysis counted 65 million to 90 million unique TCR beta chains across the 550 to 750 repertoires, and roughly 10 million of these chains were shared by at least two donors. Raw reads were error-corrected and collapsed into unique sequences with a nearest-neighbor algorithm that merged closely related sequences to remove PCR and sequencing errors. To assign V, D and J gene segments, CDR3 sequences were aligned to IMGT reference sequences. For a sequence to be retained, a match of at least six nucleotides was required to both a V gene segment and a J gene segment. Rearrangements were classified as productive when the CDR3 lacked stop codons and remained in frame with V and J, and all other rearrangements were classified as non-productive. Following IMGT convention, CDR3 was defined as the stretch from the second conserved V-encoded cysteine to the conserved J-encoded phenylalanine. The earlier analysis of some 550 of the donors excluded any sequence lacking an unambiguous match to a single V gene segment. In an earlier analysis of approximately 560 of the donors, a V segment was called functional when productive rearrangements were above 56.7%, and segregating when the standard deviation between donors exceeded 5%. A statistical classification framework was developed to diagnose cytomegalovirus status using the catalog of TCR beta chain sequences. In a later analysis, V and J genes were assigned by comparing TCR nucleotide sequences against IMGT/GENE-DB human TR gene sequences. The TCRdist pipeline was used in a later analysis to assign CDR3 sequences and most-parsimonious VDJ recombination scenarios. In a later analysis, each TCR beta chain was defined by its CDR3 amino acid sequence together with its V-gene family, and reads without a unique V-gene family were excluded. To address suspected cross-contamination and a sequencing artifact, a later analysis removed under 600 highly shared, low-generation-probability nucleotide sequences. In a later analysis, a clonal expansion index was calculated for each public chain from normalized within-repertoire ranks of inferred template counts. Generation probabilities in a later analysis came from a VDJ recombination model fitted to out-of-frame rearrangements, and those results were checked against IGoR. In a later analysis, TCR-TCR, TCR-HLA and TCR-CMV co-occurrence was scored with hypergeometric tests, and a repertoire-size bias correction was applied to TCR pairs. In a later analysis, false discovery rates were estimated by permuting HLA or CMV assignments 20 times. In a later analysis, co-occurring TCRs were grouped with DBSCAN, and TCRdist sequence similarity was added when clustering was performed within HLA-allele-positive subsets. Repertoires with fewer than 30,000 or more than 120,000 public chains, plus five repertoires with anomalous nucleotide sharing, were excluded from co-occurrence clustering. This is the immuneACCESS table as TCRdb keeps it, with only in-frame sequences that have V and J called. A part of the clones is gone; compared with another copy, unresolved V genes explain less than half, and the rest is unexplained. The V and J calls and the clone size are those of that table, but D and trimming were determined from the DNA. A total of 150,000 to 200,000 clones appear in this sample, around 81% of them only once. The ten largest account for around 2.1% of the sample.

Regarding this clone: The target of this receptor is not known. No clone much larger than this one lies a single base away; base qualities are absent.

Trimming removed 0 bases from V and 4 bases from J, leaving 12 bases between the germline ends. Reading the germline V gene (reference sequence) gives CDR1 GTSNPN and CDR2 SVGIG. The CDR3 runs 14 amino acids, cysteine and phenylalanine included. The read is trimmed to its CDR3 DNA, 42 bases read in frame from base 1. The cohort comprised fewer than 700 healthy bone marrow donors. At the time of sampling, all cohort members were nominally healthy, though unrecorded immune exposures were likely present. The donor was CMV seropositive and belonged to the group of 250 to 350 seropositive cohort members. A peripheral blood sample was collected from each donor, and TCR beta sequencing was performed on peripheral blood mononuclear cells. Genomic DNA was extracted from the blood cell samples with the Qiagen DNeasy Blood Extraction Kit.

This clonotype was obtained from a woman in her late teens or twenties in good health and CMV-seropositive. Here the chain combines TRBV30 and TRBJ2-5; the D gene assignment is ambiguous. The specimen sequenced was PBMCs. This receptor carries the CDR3 CAWSVRGAIETQYF. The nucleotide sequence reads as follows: TGTGCCTGGAGTGTACGAGGAGCGATAGAGACCCAGTACTTC.